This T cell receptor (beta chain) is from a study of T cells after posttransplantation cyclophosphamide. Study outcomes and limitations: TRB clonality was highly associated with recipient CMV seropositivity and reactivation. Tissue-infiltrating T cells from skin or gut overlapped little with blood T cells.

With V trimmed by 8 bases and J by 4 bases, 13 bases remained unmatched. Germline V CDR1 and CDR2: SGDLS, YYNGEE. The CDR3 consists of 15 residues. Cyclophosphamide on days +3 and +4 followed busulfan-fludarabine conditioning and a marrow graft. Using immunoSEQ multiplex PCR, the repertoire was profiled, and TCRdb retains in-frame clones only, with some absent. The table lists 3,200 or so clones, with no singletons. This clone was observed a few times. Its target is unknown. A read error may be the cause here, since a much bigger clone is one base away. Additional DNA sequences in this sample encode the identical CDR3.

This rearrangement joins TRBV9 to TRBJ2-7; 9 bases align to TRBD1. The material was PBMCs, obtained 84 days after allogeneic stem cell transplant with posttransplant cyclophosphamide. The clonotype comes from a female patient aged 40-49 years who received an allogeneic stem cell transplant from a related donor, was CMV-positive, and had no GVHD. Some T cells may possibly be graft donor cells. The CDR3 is CASCFGQGTAYEQYF. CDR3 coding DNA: TGTGCCAGTTGCTTCGGACAGGGGACGGCATACGAGCAGTACTTC.